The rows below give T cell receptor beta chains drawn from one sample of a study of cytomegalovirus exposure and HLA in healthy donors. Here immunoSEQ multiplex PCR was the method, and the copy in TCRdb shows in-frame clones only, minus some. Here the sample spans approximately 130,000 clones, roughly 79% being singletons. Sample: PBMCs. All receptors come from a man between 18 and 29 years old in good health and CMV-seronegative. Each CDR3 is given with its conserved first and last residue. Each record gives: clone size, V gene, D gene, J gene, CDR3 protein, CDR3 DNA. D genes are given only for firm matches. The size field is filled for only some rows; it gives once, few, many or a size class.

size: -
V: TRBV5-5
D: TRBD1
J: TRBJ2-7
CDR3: CASSLPGTGVGEQYF
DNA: TGTGCCAGCAGCTTGCCTGGGACAGGGGTCGGCGAGCAGTACTTC

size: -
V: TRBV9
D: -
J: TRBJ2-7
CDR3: CASSGGGWGSYEQYF
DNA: TGTGCCAGCAGCGGAGGGGGATGGGGCTCCTACGAGCAGTACTTC

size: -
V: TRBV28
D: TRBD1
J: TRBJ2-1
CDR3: CASRPGTGVFNEQFF
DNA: TGTGCCAGCAGGCCCGGGACAGGGGTCTTCAATGAGCAGTTCTTC

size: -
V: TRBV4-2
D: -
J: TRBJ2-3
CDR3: CASSLTEGDQYF
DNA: TGTGCCAGCAGCCTAACCGAGGGGGACCAGTATTTT

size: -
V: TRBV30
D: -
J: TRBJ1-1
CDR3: CAWSVKTANTEAFF
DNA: TGTGCCTGGAGTGTAAAGACAGCGAACACTGAAGCTTTCTTT

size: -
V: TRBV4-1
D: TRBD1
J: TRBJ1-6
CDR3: CASSQDGTGQGNSPLHF
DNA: TGCGCCAGCAGCCAAGATGGTACGGGACAGGGGAATTCACCCCTCCACTTT

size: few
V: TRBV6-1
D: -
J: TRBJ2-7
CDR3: CASSDRLPTYEQYF
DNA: TGTGCCAGCAGTGATCGCCTACCTACCTACGAGCAGTACTTC

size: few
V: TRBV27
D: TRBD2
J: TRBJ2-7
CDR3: CASSRTSPPYEQYF
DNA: TGTGCCAGCAGCAGGACTAGCCCCCCCTACGAGCAGTACTTC

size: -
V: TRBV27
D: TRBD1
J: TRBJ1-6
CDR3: CATWTGLNSPLHF
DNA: TGTGCCACCTGGACAGGGCTAAATTCACCCCTCCACTTT

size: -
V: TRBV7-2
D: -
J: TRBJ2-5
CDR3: CASSQQVGETQYF
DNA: TGTGCCAGCAGCCAACAGGTTGGAGAGACCCAGTACTTC

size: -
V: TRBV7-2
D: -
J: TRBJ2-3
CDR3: CASSLVREASYTDTQYF
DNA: TGTGCCAGCAGCTTGGTCAGGGAGGCTTCCTACACAGATACGCAGTATTTT

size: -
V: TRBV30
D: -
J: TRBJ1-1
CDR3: CAWSLGTTRNTEAFF
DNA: TGTGCCTGGAGCCTTGGGACAACACGGAACACTGAGGCTTTCTTT

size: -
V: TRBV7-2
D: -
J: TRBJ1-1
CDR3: CASSGELPRREAFF
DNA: TGTGCCAGCAGCGGCGAACTTCCTAGAAGAGAAGCTTTCTTT

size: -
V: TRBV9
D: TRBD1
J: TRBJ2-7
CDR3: CASSVGDRVHEQYF
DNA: TGTGCCAGCAGCGTAGGGGACAGGGTGCACGAGCAGTACTTC

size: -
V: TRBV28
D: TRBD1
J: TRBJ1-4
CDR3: CASSERDSNEKLFF
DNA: TGTGCCAGCAGTGAAAGGGACAGTAATGAAAAACTGTTTTTT

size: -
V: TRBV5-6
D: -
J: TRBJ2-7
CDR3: CASSLGSSYEQYF
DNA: TGTGCCAGCAGCTTGGGGAGCTCCTACGAGCAGTACTTC

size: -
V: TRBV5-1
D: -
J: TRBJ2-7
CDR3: CASSPGQTYEQYF
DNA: TGCGCCAGCAGCCCAGGACAGACCTACGAGCAGTACTTC

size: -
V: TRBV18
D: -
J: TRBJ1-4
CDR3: CASSLYREHEKLFF
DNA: TGTGCCAGCTCACTCTACAGGGAACATGAAAAACTGTTTTTT

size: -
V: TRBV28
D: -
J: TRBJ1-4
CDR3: CASRQQGGMEKLFF
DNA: TGTGCCAGCAGACAACAAGGAGGAATGGAAAAACTGTTTTTT

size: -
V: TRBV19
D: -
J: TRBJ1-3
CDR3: CASSIAPAGNTIYF
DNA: TGTGCCAGTAGTATAGCTCCCGCTGGAAACACCATATATTTT

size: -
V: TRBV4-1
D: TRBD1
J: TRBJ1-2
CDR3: CASSRTGDGYTF
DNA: TGCGCCAGCAGCCGGACAGGAGATGGCTACACCTTC

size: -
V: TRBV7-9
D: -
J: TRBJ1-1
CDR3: CASSGLALRGNTEAFF
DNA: TGTGCCAGCAGCGGGTTGGCCCTCAGGGGGAACACTGAAGCTTTCTTT

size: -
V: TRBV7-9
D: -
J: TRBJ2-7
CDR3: CASSLGDCLEF
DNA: TGTGCCAGCAGCTTAGGCGATTGTCTCGAGTTC

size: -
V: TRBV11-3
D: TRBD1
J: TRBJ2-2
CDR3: CASSAGTGNRETGELFF
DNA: TGTGCCAGCAGCGCCGGGACAGGGAATCGAGAAACCGGGGAGCTGTTTTTT

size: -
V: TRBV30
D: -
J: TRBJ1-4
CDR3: CAWRLEVEKLFF
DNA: TGTGCCTGGAGATTGGAGGTTGAAAAACTGTTTTTT

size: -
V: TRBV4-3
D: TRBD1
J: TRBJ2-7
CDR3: CASSQHPGTGNYEQYF
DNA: TGCGCCAGCAGTCAACACCCTGGGACAGGAAACTACGAGCAGTACTTC

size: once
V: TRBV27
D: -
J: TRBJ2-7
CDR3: CASSLARSYEQYF
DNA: TGTGCCAGCAGTTTAGCGCGAAGCTACGAGCAGTACTTC

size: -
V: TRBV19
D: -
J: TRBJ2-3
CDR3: CASSMTGGGTWGTDTQYF
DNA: TGTGCCAGTAGTATGACGGGTGGAGGGACCTGGGGCACAGATACGCAGTATTTT

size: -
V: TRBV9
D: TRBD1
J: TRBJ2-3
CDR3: CASSDRDNPGQGYDTQYF
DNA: TGTGCCAGCAGCGATCGAGATAATCCGGGACAGGGGTACGATACGCAGTATTTT

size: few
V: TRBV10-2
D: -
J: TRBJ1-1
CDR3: CASNTDSLNTEAFF
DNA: TGCGCCAGCAATACGGACAGCTTGAACACTGAAGCTTTCTTT

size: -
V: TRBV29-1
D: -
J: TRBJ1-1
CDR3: CSVVRNTEAFF
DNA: TGCAGCGTTGTTCGGAACACTGAAGCTTTCTTT

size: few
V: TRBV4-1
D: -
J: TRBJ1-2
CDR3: CASSQDQGLVRGYTF
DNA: TGCGCCAGCAGCCAGGACCAGGGCCTCGTACGTGGCTACACCTTC

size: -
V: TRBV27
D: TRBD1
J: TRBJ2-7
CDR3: CASSYGRDRGDYEQYF
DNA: TGTGCCAGCAGTTATGGCCGGGACAGGGGGGACTACGAGCAGTACTTC

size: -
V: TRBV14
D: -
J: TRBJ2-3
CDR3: CASSPKITSTDTQYF
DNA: TGTGCCAGCAGCCCCAAGATAACTAGCACAGATACGCAGTATTTT

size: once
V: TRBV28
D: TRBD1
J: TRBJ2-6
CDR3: CASMSQGASGANVLTF
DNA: TGTGCCAGCATGTCTCAGGGGGCGTCTGGGGCCAACGTCCTGACTTTC

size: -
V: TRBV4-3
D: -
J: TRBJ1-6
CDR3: CASSQDRQNNSPLHF
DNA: TGCGCCAGCAGCCAAGATCGACAAAATAATTCACCCCTCCACTTT

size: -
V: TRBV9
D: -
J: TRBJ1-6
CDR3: CASSPRQTAYNSPLHF
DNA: TGTGCCAGCAGCCCCAGACAGACTGCCTATAATTCACCCCTCCACTTT

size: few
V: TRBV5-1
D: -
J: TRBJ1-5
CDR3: CASTPTGGSNQPQHF
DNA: TGCGCCAGCACCCCCACTGGGGGGAGCAATCAGCCCCAGCATTTT

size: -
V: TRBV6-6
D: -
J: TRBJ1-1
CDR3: CASSYSIVVVNTEAFF
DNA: TGTGCCAGCAGTTACTCGATAGTCGTAGTGAACACTGAAGCTTTCTTT

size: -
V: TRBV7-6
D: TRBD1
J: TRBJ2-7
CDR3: CASSLRQGDLYNAYEQYF
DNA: TGTGCCAGCAGCTTAAGACAGGGAGATCTGTATAACGCCTACGAGCAGTACTTC

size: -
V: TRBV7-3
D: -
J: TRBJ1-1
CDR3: CASLTGPEGEAFF
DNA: TGTGCCAGCCTCACGGGCCCTGAGGGTGAAGCTTTCTTT

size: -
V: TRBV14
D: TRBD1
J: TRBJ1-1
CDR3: CASSQDRGAFF
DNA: TGTGCCAGCAGCCAGGACAGGGGAGCTTTCTTT

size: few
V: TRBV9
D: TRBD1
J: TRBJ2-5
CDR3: CASSSRTGQKETQYF
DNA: TGTGCCAGCAGCTCCCGGACAGGCCAAAAAGAGACCCAGTACTTC

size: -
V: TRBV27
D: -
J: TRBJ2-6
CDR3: CASSLGSGANVLTF
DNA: TGTGCCAGCAGTCTAGGTAGTGGGGCCAACGTCCTGACTTTC